The clone carrying this T cell receptor beta chain was seen many times. Its antigen is currently unknown. Time point specified: pre-sensitization, week 0. Treatment: therapeutic diphenylcyclopropenone sensitization with weekly scalp DPC. Each cDNA molecule in the library carried unique molecular identifiers. TCRdb analysed the RACE reads with MiXCR anew, one entry per CDR3 protein. This table has around 92,000 distinct CDR3 sequences, about a tenth appearing once. Trimming took 0 bases from V and 4 from J; bases not matched to a gene: 5. The CDR3 is 16 amino acids. Germline V CDR1 and CDR2: SGHAT, FQNNGV. This sample was taken from a study of human T cells and chemical hapten exposure. Study at large: TCR yields per sample varied, mainly owing to small pooled library volume differences. Study-wide results and limits: Significantly greater numbers of large CDR3 similarity clusters came from expanded TCRs than from controls.

The sequence was obtained from a woman in her sixties with alopecia areata. Some clones in this sample may be carry-over from other donors' samples. The source material was whole blood, sampled in connection with sensitization to the hapten diphenylcyclopropenone (DPC). The V call is TRBV11-2, the J call TRBJ2-7; the match to TRBD2 covers 11 bases. CDR3 sequence (DNA): TGTGCCAGCAGCTTAGAAGTGTCTAGCGGGGGGTACGAGCAGTACTTC. It yields the protein CASSLEVSSGGYEQYF.